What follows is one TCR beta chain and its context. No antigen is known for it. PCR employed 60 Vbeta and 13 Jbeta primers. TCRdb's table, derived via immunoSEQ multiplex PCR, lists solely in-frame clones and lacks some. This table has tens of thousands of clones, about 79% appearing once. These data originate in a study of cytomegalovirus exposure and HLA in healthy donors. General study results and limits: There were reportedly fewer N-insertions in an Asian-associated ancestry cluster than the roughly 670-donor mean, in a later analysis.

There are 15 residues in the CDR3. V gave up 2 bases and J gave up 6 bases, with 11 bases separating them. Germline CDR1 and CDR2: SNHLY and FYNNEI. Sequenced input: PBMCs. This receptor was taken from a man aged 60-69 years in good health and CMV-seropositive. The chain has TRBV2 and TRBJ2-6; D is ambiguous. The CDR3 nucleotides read TGTGCCAGCAGTGAACGAGCTCTGTCGGCCAACGTCCTGACTTTC. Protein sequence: CASSERALSANVLTF.